This entry is about one TCR beta chain. Its antigen is still unknown. The CDR3 spans 16 residues. V lost 3 bases, J lost 5 bases, and 12 bases stayed unmatched. From germline, CDR1 is KGHSH and CDR2 LQKENI. Lysates of CMV-infected fibroblasts at 10 ug/mL stimulated these cells. CD40L-negative CD69-negative CD45RO-high memory CD4+ T cells were sorted as populations depleted of antigen-responding cells. Undetectable plasma HIV-1 RNA below 50 copies/mL lasted at least 4 years. Donors had CD4+ T cell counts above 400 cells/uL and were CMV-seropositive. The data are from a study of persistence of HIV-infected CD4 T cells. Whole-study context: The sample holds CD4+ T cells responsive to CMV or HIV-1 Gag.

The immunoSEQ assay was version 4, run in survey mode. Genomic DNA was diluted to about 9.4 ng/uL, up to 1 ug per sample. Clones were sequenced by immunoSEQ multiplex PCR, and TCRdb holds only the in-frame ones, with some missing. This sample has tens of thousands of clones; about 81% occur once, and the top ten carry roughly 6.7%. The starting material was CD4+ T cells sorted from PBMCs after approximately 19-hour stimulation, obtained from a patient who received antiretroviral therapy. The chain carries TRBV18 and TRBJ1-2; 7 bases fit TRBD1. This clonotype was sampled from an adult woman with HIV who was CMV-seropositive. In DNA, the CDR3 is TGTGCCAGCTCACCTTGGAGGGAGGGGGCAAGATATGGCTACACCTTC. This encodes CASSPWREGARYGYTF.